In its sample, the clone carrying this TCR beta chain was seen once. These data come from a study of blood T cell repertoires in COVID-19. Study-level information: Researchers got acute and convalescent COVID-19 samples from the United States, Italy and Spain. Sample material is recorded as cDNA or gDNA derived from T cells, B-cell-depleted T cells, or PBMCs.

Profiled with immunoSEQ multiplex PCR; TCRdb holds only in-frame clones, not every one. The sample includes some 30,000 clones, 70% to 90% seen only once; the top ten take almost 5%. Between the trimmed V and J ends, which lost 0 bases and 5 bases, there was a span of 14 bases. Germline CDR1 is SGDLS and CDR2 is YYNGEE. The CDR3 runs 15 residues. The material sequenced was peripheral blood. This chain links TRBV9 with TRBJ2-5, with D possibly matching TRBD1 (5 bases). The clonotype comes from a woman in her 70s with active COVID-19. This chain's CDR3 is CASSVGGVLGETQYF. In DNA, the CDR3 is TGTGCCAGCAGCGTAGGGGGCGTCCTCGGCGAGACCCAGTACTTC. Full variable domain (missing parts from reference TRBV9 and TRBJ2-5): DSGVTQTPKHLITATGQRVTLRCSPRSGDLSVYWYQQSLDQGLQFLIQYYNGEERAKGNILERFSAQQFPDLHSELNLSSLELGDSALYFCASSVGGVLGETQYFGPGTRLLVL.